This T cell receptor beta chain is from a study of blood T cell repertoires in COVID-19 (dated by TCRdb to the early 2020s). About the investigation overall: Collaborator samples came from the United States, Italy and Spain and covered acute and convalescent phases of COVID-19. The material from the prospective study consisted of cDNA or gDNA derived from T cells, B-cell-depleted T cells, or PBMCs. The dataset comprised deeply sampled blood TCRbeta repertoires from subjects exposed to, actively infected with, or recovered from COVID-19. A freely available public database, intended as a resource for researchers studying the immune response to SARS-CoV-2, is where the repertoires were released. The samples were drawn from the first 160 participants of the ongoing ImmuneRACE study and from 950 to 1,500 subjects provided by 6 global collaborators. A de-identified subject ID, COVID-19 status, age in years and sex were almost always included in the sample metadata. HLA class I and class II types, where available, came from metadata supplied by the sample provider rather than from assay-based typing. Beyond this particular receptor, the publication reports: The quantity of clinical and demographic metadata differed by source and by participant and was supplied without curation.

With regard to this clone: Its binding antigen is unknown. No quality values exist for individual bases; no much larger clone is one base distant.

The immunoSEQ Assay, a bias-controlled multiplex PCR, was used to amplify TCRbeta CDR3 regions from genomic DNA. On the authors' methods: The number of nucleated cells in each sample was estimated by amplification of reference gene primers within the assay. To quantify the absolute abundance of each unique TCRbeta CDR3 rearrangement, sequence reads were collapsed and filtered. For each sample, productive Simpson clonality was calculated as the square root of Simpson's diversity index over productive rearrangements. Sourced from immuneACCESS, this table was stored by TCRdb with only in-frame sequences that have V and J called. A share of the clones is absent; for the studies checked, an unresolved V gene accounts for under half, and the remainder has no known explanation. V, J and clone size are taken as reported in that table, and D and trimming were inferred from the DNA itself. The sample table records over 85,000 clones; around 90% of these occur just once. More than 5% of the sample is in the top ten clones.

CDR1 and CDR2, per the germline V gene (reference sequence), are PRHDT and FYEKMQ. The trim is 5 bases for V and 0 bases for J, with a gap of 11 bases between the germline ends. Measured from the cysteine to the phenylalanine, the CDR3 is 15 residues long. Only the CDR3 portion is preserved as DNA: 45 bases, with reading frame beginning at the first base. At one collaborating source in Seattle, patients were enrolled during active infection and were followed longitudinally through the course of disease. Whole blood was collected in K2EDTA tubes by collaborating institutions according to the institutions' own protocols. For TCRbeta analysis, collaborators shipped samples in one of three forms: frozen whole blood, isolated PBMCs, or DNA extracted from either of those sample types.

This TCR was sampled from a woman in her forties or fifties with COVID-19, enrolled during active disease. Rearrangement joined TRBV13 to TRBJ2-1; no confident D gene assignment can be made. Sequencing was performed on peripheral blood. The bases read TGTGCCAGCAGCCACCAGTCTAGCTCCTACAATGAGCAGTTCTTC. The translation is CASSHQSSSYNEQFF. The full variable domain, with segments outside the CDR3 supplied by the reference TRBV13 and TRBJ2-1 proteins, appears as AAGVIQSPRHLIKEKRETATLKCYPIPRHDTVYWYQQGPGQDPQFLISFYEKMQSDKGSIPDRFSAQQFSDYHSELNMSSLELGDSALYFCASSHQSSSYNEQFFGPGTRLTVL.